This T cell receptor beta chain was obtained from a study of blood T cells in healthy people across ages (dated by TCRdb to the mid-2010s). The study in broad terms: In model experiments, roughly one uniquely barcoded TCR beta cDNA molecule per two T cells was captured by template switching. The study measured age-related changes in TCR beta repertoire diversity using deep sequencing normalized with unique cDNA molecular identifiers. The donors were divided into four age groups: young (average approximately 17 years), middle-aged (around 41), aged (approximately 64) and long-lived (82). To avoid experimental bias, donors of different ages were spread randomly across the sequencing lanes. Using the same blood draw, the study looked at two additional independent replicas of 1 million unique cDNA reads for two donors, one aged 18 to 30 and the other aged 80 or older. On the study overall, not on this receptor specifically: Observed TCR beta diversity per million T cells fell roughly linearly with age, and a significant reduction was already apparent by age about 43. The CMV infection status of donors was not known, potentially confounding age-related changes in expanded clonotypes. Estimates of total diversity based on one million sequenced T cells were regarded as lower bounds and as underestimates. The percentage of naive T cells measured by flow cytometry correlated strongly with observed TCR beta diversity. Compared with the aged group, the long-lived group had more naive CD4+ T cells, fewer expanded clones and increased TCR diversity, a pattern suggesting age selection. Bulk unsorted PBMC profiling prevented conclusive comparison of naive and antigen-experienced compartments.

Libraries were constructed by 5' RACE. The sequencer listed for this sample is Illumina HiSeq 2500. A second PCR of about 7 to 12 cycles was run with a J-beta primer mix and a sample-barcoded 5' primer. A unique molecular identifier was introduced onto each TCR beta cDNA molecule by a template-switch 5' adaptor carrying 12 random nucleotides. Each sample yielded at least 3 million CDR3-containing paired-end reads. The Mint cDNA synthesis kit, primed by a TRBC-specific oligonucleotide, was used to synthesize first-strand cDNA from all RNA. Following uracil-DNA glycosylase treatment, a first 18-cycle PCR with universal primers M1SS and BC2_uni_R was performed on all cDNA. As for how the authors treated the data: For normalization, 1 million high-quality reads were randomly selected from each sample, with every read carrying a distinct molecular identifier. Instead of being binned into consensus sequences, reads that shared molecular identifiers were thrown out. MiTCR, set to a Q25 quality threshold and the strictest error-elimination algorithm, was used for CDR3 identification, clonotype clustering and error correction. Lower-bound total TCR beta diversity was estimated with a nonparametric unseen species model using Euler transformation. Through fastp at Q25 and MiXCR, TCRdb rebuilt clones from the public reads, retaining in-frame beta chains. Every distinct CDR3 protein forms one entry, paired with its most common genes and DNA. V and J calls and clone size were set by TCRdb, not the authors. This sample has around 970,000 distinct CDR3 sequences in its table, and roughly 51% of those were observed once. Clones ranked in the top ten supply about 22% of the sample.

The V and J ends are trimmed by 3 bases and 4 bases, leaving 12 bases between them. Per the germline V gene, MGHRA is the CDR1 and YSYEKL is the CDR2. The CDR3 holds 14 amino acids from the cysteine to the phenylalanine. Only the CDR3 part of the read is kept: 42 bases, read in frame from the first base. On this clonotype: No cognate antigen has been identified for it. Base qualities were left out, and no much larger clone turns up one base away.

Systemically healthy Caucasian individuals from Russia, about 38 in total and aged about 6 to 90 years, were included as donors. About 9.1 milliliters of peripheral blood were collected from each donor into EDTA-treated Vacutainer tubes. Ficoll-Paque density-gradient centrifugation was used to isolate PBMCs, with at least 6.5 million per sample. Total RNA, at least 6 micrograms per sample, was extracted from PBMCs with Trizol reagent. The percentages of naive CD45RAhigh/CD27high T cells were determined by flow cytometry on a PBMC aliquot from every donor. The sample taken for sequencing was blood. The sequence was obtained from a woman aged 55 to 70 in good health. The rearrangement combines TRBV4-1 with TRBJ1-1; the D gene cannot be named for sure. The CDR3 is CASSQAPDPTEAFF. The nucleotides read TGCGCCAGCAGCCAGGCCCCCGACCCCACTGAAGCTTTCTTT.